Following are 9 T cell receptor beta chains from one sample sequenced in a study of cytomegalovirus exposure and HLA in healthy donors. PCR was performed using 60 Vbeta and 13 Jbeta primers. Measured with immunoSEQ multiplex PCR; TCRdb has only the in-frame clones, and not every one. The sample lists 45,000 to 65,000 clones; about three quarters were seen once. The specimen was PBMCs. The receptors here all came from a woman aged 40 to 50 in good health and CMV-seropositive.

V is TRBV5-1 and J is TRBJ2-6; 7 bases align to TRBD2. This CDR3 comprises 18 residues. Per germline, CDR1 SGHRS and CDR2 YFSETQ. After removal of 0 bases from V and 4 bases from J, the junction contained 10 bases not matched to a gene. CDR3 loop: CASSLARDYNPGANVLTF. The DNA of the CDR3 is TGCGCCAGCAGCTTGGCTCGGGACTACAATCCGGGGGCCAACGTCCTGACTTTC.

The chain links TRBV28 to TRBJ1-1; TRBD1 is a possible D gene (6 bases). Per the germline V gene, CDR1 is MDHEN and CDR2 is SYDVKM. Deletions cut 5 bases from V and 6 bases from J, with 13 bases between. This CDR3 spans 13 amino acids. Written as DNA, the CDR3 is TGTGCCAGCAGTAAGCAGGGGTTACCTGAAGCTTTCTTT. It specifies CASSKQGLPEAFF.

The DNA for the CDR3 is TGCGCCAGCAGCCAAGTGGACGGGATCGGCAATCAGCCCCAGCATTTT. It encodes CASSQVDGIGNQPQHF. The rearrangement joins TRBV4-1 to TRBJ1-5; D not resolved. This CDR3 contains 16 residues. The V end was cut by 1 base, the J end by 2 bases, with 12 bases between. Per germline, CDR1 MGHRA and CDR2 YSYEKL.

In nucleotides, the CDR3 is TGCGCCAGCAGCCGTAAATTGGGCTTACAAGAGACCCAGTACTTC. It encodes CASSRKLGLQETQYF. The rearrangement joins TRBV5-1 to TRBJ2-5; D ambiguous. Germline-derived CDR1 and CDR2 are SGHRS and YFSETQ. The ends were cut back, 4 bases at V and 2 bases at J, with 15 bases in the middle. CDR3 length equals 15 residues.

The V gene is TRBV2, the J gene TRBJ1-2; D not certain. From germline, CDR1 is SNHLY and CDR2 FYNNEI. The CDR3 extends over 13 amino acids. Trimming cost V 6 bases and J 8 bases, with 16 bases left between them. CDR3 sequence: CASRADGGRGYTF. In nucleotides, the CDR3 is TGTGCCAGCAGAGCCGACGGAGGGAGGGGCTACACCTTC.

This clone was found a few times. The rearrangement joins TRBV4-1 to TRBJ2-7, with D maybe TRBD1 (6 bases). Trimming took 1 base from V and 2 from J, leaving 9 bases between them. The germline V gene has CDR1 MGHRA and CDR2 YSYEKL. The CDR3 loop spans 14 amino acids. The CDR3 nucleotides are TGCGCCAGCAGCCAAGCGGACAGCACCTACGAGCAGTACTTC. Its translation: CASSQADSTYEQYF.

On this clone: At one boundary the junction diverges from the germline segment, which might be a read error. Other DNA sequences in this sample translate to the same CDR3. This chain uses TRBV10-3 with TRBJ2-1, with TRBD2 as a possible D gene (5 bases). Germline V gives CDR1 ENHRY, CDR2 SYGVKD. The CDR3 loop spans 13 amino acids. In nucleotides, the CDR3 is TGCGCCATCAGTGTGTTGGACTCCAATGAGCAGTTCTTC. Translating it yields CAISVLDSNEQFF.

The V gene is TRBV5-1, the J gene TRBJ2-1, with D maybe TRBD2 (6 bases). The length of the CDR3 is 16 residues. The ends were cut back, 0 bases at V and 7 bases at J, with 17 bases in the middle. Germline V gene sequence: CDR1 SGHRS, CDR2 YFSETQ. The CDR3 region is CASSLDIRTGTNEQFF. The CDR3 DNA sequence: TGCGCCAGCAGCTTGGATATAAGGACCGGGACTAATGAGCAGTTCTTC.

V is TRBV5-4 and J is TRBJ1-4, with a tentative D call TRBD1 (6 bases). From germline, CDR1 is SGHNT and CDR2 YYREEE (reference sequence). Trimming cost V 7 bases and J 7 bases, with 14 bases left between them. The CDR3 covers 13 residues. As DNA, the CDR3 is TGTGCCAGCTCTACAGGGATTGGTGAAAAACTGTTTTTT. Amino acid sequence: CASSTGIGEKLFF.